Listed here is a single TCR beta chain. The data belong to a study of T cells in tumors after PD-1 blockade. The overall study: Either cemiplimab 350 mg every 2 weeks or pembrolizumab 200 mg every 3 weeks was given.

The assay was immunoSEQ multiplex PCR, and TCRdb's table has in-frame clones only and misses some. The sample includes around 51,000 clones, over 70% of them seen just once. CDR1 is LNHDA, CDR2 SQIVND, per germline (reference sequence). V was clipped by 3 bases and J by 2 bases, with 8 bases between them. The CDR3 totals 13 residues. Genomic DNA template from tumor biopsies or peripheral blood, 616 ng to 6,004 ng input. The sequenced sample was PBMCs, obtained before anti-PD-1 treatment. This clonotype was obtained from a human donor with basal cell carcinoma. This sequence joins TRBV19 and TRBJ2-7, with D maybe TRBD1 (6 bases). This CDR3 is CASSIHRAYEQYF. The CDR3 DNA follows: TGTGCCAGTAGTATCCACAGGGCCTACGAGCAGTACTTC.